This TCR beta chain derives from a study of identifying expanded T cells in peripheral blood. Study-wide results and caveats: Variance in clone template counts between approximately 2-week samples significantly increased with total template count across all healthy donors. Technical replicates showed about 1.1 changed clones; two weeks around 15; four weeks 19.

TCRdb's copy holds only in-frame clones and misses some; the assay was immunoSEQ multiplex PCR. Here the sample spans over 85,000 clones, 88% being singletons. As regards this clone: Antigen specificity is unknown.

The CDR3 is made up of 12 amino acids. The germline CDR1 and CDR2 sequences are GTSNPN and SVGIG (reference sequence). Unmatched junction bases numbered 10, after V lost 7 bases and J lost 8 bases. Collection occurred without any documented infections or immune events in donors. This TCR was sampled from a person between 18 and 69 years old in good health. V gene TRBV30 combines with J gene TRBJ1-2; TRBD1 matches at 7 bases. Sequences were obtained from blood. The CDR3 sequence: CAFGTEGSGYTF. The CDR3 bases are TGTGCCTTCGGGACAGAGGGCTCCGGCTACACCTTC.